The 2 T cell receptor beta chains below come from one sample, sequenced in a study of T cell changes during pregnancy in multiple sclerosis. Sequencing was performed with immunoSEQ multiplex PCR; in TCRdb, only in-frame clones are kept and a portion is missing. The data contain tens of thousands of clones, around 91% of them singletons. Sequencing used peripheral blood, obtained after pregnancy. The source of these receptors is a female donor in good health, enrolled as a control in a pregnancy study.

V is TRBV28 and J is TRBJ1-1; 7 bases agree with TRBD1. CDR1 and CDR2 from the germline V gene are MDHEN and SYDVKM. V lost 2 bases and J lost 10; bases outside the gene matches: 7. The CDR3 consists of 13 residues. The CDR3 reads CASSLALPGGAFF. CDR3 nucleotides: TGTGCCAGCAGTTTAGCCCTGCCAGGGGGAGCTTTCTTT.

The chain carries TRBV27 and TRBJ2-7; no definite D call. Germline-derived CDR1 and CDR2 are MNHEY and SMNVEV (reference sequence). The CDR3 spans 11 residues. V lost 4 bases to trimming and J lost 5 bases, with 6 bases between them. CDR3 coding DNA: TGTGCCAGCAGTTCCTTCGACGAGCAGTACTTC. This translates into CASSSFDEQYF.